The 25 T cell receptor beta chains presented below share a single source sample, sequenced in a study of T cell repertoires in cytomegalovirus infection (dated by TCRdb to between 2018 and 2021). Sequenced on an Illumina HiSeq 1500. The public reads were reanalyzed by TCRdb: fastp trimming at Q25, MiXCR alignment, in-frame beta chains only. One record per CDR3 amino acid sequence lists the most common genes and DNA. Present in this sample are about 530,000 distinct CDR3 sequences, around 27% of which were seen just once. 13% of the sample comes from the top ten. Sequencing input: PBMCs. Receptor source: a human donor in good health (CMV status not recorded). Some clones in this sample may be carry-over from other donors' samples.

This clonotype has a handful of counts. CDR3 amino acids: CASSLGTSGRASETQYF. The CDR3 nucleotides are TGTGCCAGCAGCTTAGGGACTAGCGGGAGGGCCTCGGAGACCCAGTACTTC. This chain joins TRBV7-9 and TRBJ2-5, with 15 bases fitting TRBD2. Germline trimming cut 1 base from V and 5 bases from J; bases unmatched to any gene: 5. The CDR3 spans 17 residues. Germline V CDR1 and CDR2: SEHNR, FQNEAQ (reference sequence).

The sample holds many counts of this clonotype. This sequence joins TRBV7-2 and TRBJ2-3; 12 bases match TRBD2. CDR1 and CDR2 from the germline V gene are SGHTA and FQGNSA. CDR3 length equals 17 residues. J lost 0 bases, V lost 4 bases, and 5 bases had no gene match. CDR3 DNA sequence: TGTGCCAGCAGCTGGCGGACTAGCGGGATGAGCACAGATACGCAGTATTTT. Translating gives CASSWRTSGMSTDTQYF.

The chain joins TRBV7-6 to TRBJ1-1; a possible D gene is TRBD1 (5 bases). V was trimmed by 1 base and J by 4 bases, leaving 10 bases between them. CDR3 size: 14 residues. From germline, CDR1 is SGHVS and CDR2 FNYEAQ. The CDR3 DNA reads TGTGCCAGCAGCTTAGGGTACCAGGGCACTGAAGCTTTCTTT. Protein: CASSLGYQGTEAFF.

The CDR3 here is CASRGEGTTYEQYF. CDR3 sequence (DNA): TGTGCCAGCAGGGGGGAGGGGACCACCTACGAGCAGTACTTC. The chain combines TRBV12-3 or TRBV12-4 with TRBJ2-7; TRBD2 matches at 7 bases. The trim removed 6 bases at V and 2 bases at J, leaving 7 bases unmatched. CDR3 size: 14 residues.

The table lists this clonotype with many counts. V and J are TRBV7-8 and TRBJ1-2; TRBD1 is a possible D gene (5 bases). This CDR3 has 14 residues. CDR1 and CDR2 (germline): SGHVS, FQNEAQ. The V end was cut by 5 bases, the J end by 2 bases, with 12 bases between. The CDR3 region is CASSANRRNYGYTF. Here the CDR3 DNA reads TGTGCCAGCAGCGCCAACAGGAGAAACTATGGCTACACCTTC.

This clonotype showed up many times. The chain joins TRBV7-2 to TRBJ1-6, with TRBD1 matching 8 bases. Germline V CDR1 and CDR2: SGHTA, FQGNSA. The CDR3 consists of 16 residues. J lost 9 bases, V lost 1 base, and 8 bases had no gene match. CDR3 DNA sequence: TGTGCCAGCAGCTTAGATCCAGGGGGCGGGAGTTCACCCCTCCACTTT. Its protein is CASSLDPGGGSSPLHF.

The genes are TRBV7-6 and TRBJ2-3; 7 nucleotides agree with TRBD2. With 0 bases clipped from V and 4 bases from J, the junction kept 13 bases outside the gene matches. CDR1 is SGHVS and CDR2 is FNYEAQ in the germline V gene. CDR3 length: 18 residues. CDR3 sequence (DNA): TGTGCCAGCAGCTTAGCGTTAGGATTAGGCGGGAGAGCAGATACGCAGTATTTT. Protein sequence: CASSLALGLGGRADTQYF.

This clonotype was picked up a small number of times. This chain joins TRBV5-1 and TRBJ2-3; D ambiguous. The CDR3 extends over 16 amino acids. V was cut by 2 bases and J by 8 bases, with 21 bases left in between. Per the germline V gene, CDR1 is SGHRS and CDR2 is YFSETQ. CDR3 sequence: CASSFPPVSVDGTQYF. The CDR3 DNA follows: TGCGCCAGCAGCTTCCCCCCCGTGTCCGTGGATGGTACGCAGTATTTT.

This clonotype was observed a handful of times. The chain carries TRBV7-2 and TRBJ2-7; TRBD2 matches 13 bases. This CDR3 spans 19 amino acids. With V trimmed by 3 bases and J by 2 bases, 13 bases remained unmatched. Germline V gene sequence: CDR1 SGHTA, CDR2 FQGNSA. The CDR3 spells CASSLSPFGLAGVAYEQYF. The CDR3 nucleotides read TGTGCCAGCAGCTTGTCGCCCTTTGGACTAGCGGGAGTGGCCTACGAGCAGTACTTC.

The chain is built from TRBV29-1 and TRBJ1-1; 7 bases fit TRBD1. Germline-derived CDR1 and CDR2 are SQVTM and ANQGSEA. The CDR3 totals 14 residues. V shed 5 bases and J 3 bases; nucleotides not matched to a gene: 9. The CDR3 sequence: CSVTAAGGDTEAFF. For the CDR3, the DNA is TGCAGCGTTACCGCGGCAGGGGGGGACACTGAAGCTTTCTTT.

The CDR3 loop is CSARDLGGGQTYNEQFF. The CDR3 nucleotides read TGCAGTGCTAGAGACTTGGGTGGGGGACAGACCTACAATGAGCAGTTCTTC. The V call is TRBV20-1, the J call TRBJ2-1, with 7 positions matching TRBD1. From germline, CDR1 is DFQATT and CDR2 SNEGSKA (reference sequence). The V segment lost 0 bases and the J segment 2 bases; nucleotides outside the gene matches: 10. The CDR3 loop spans 17 amino acids.

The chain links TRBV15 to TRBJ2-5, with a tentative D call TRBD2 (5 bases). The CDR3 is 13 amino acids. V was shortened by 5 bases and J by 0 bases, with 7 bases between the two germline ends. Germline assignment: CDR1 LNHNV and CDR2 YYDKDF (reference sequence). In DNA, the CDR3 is TGTGCCACCAGCCGGCGGGACCAAGAGACCCAGTACTTC. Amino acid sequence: CATSRRDQETQYF.

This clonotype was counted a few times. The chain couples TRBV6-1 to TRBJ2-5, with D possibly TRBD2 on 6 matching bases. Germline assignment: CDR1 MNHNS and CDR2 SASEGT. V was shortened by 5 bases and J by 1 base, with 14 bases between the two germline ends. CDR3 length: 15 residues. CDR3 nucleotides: TGTGCCAGCAGTCCGTGGAGCGGGCTCCAAGAGACCCAGTACTTC. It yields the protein CASSPWSGLQETQYF.

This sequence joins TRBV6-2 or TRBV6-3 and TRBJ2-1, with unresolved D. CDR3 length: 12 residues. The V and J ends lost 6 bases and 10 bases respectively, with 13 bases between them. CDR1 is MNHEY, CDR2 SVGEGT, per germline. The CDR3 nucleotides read TGTGCCAGCAGCTCCCAGGTAGGGGAGCAGTTCTTC. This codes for CASSSQVGEQFF.

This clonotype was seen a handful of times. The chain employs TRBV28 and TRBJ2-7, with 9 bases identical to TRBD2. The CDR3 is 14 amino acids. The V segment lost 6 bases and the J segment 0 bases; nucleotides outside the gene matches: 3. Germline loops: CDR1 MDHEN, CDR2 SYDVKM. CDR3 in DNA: TGTGCCAGCAGGACTAGCGGAAGCTCCTACGAGCAGTACTTC. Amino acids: CASRTSGSSYEQYF. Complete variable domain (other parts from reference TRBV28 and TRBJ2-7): DVKVTQSSRYLVKRTGEKVFLECVQDMDHENMFWYRQDPGLGLRLIYFSYDVKMKEKGDIPEGYSVSREKKERFSLILESASTNQTSMYLCASRTSGSSYEQYFGPGTRLTVT.

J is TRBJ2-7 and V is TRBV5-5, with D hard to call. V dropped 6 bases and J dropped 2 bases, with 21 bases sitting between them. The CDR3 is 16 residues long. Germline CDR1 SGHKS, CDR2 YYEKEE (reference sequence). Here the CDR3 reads CASNSDSGSRTYEQYF. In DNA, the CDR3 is TGTGCCAGCAACTCCGATTCTGGTTCGAGAACCTACGAGCAGTACTTC. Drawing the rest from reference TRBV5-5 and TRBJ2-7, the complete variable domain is DAGVTQSPTHLIKTRGQQVTLRCSPISGHKSVSWYQQVLGQGPQFIFQYYEKEERGRGNFPDRFSARQFPNYSSELNVNALLLGDSALYLCASNSDSGSRTYEQYFGPGTRLTVT.

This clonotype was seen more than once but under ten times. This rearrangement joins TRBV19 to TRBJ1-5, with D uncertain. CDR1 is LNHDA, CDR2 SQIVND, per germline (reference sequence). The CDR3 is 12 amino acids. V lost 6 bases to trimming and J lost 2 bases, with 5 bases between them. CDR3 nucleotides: TGTGCCAGTAGACGGGGCAATCAGCCCCAGCATTTT. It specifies CASRRGNQPQHF.

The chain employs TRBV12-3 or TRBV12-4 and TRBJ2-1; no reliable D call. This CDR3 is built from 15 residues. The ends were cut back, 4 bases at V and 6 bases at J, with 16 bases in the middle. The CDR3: CASSSPQEASNEQFF. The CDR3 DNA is TGTGCCAGCAGTTCTCCCCAAGAGGCGTCCAATGAGCAGTTCTTC.

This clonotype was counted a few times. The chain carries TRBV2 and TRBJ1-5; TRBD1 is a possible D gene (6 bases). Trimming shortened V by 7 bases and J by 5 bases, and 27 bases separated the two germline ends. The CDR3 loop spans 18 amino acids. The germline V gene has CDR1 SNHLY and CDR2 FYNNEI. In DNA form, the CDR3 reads TGTGCCAGCACCGGGAAGGGGGGGACTTCCCGAGCGGATCAGCCCCAGCATTTT. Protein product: CASTGKGGTSRADQPQHF. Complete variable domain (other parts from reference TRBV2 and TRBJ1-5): EPEVTQTPSHQVTQMGQEVILRCVPISNHLYFYWYRQILGQKVEFLVSFYNNEISEKSEIFDDQFSVERPDGSNFTLKIRSTKLEDSAMYFCASTGKGGTSRADQPQHFGDGTRLSIL.

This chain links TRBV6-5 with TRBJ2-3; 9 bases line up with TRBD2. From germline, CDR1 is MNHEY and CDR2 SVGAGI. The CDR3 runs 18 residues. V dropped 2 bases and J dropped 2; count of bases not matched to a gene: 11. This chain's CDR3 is CASSYESGGTSFTDTQYF. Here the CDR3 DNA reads TGTGCCAGCAGTTACGAGTCAGGCGGGACTAGCTTCACAGATACGCAGTATTTT.

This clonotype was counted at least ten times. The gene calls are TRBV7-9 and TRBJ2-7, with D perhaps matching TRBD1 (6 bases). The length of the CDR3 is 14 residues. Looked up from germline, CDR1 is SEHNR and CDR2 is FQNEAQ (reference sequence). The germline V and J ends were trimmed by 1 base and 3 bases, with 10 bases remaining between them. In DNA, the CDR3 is TGTGCCAGCAGCTTAGGGGCCAGGGGCTACGAGCAGTACTTC. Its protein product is CASSLGARGYEQYF.

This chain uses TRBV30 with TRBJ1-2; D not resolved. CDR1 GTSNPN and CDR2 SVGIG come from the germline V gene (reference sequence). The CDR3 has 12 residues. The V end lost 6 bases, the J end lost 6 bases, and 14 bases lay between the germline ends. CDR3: CACLDLKDGYTF. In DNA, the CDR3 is TGTGCCTGTTTGGACCTCAAAGATGGCTACACCTTC. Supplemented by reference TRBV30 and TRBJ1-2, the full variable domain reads SQTIHQWPATLVQPVGSPLSLECTVEGTSNPNLYWYRQAAGRGLQLLFYSVGIGQISSEVPQNLSASRPQDRQFILSSKKLLLSDSGFYLCACLDLKDGYTFGSGTRLTVV.

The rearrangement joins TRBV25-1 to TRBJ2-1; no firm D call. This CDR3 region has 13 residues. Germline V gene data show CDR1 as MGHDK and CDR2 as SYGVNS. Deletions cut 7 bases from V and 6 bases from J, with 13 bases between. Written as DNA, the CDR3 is TGTGCCAGCATGAGGAGTCGCCGCAATGAGCAGTTCTTC. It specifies CASMRSRRNEQFF. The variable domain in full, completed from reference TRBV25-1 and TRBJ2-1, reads EADIYQTPRYLVIGTGKKITLECSQTMGHDKMYWYQQDPGMELHLIHYSYGVNSTEKGDLSSESTVSRIRTEHFPLTLESARPSHTSQYLCASMRSRRNEQFFGPGTRLTVL.

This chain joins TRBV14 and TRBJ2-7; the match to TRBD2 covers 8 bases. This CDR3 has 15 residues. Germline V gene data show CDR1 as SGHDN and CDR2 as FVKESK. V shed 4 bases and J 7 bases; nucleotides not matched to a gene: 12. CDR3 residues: CASSPPGLAGGEQYF. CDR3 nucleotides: TGTGCCAGCAGCCCCCCCGGGCTAGCGGGCGGTGAGCAGTACTTC.

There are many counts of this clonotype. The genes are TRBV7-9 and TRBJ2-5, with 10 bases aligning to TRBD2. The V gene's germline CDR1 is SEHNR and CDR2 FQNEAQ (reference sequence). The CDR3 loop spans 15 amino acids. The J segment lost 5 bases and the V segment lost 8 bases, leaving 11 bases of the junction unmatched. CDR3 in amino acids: CASGAAGGILETQYF. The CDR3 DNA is TGTGCCAGCGGGGCAGCGGGAGGGATCTTGGAGACCCAGTACTTC.